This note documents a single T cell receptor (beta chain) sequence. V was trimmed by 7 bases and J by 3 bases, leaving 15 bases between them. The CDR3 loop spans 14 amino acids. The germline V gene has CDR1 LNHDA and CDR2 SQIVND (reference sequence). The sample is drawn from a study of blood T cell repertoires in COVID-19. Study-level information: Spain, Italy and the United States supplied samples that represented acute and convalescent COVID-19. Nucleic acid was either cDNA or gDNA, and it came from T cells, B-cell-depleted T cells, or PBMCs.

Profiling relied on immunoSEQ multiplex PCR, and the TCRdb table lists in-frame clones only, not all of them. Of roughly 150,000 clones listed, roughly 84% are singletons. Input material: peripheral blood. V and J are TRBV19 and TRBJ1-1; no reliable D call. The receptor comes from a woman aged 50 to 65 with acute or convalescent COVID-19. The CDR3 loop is CASIDTGLDTEAFF. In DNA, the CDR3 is TGTGCCAGTATTGATACTGGACTGGACACTGAAGCTTTCTTT.